Each of the 18 T cell receptor beta chains below was sequenced from the same sample in a study of PD-1 blockade in classical Hodgkin lymphoma. The repertoire was sequenced with immunoSEQ multiplex PCR; TCRdb's copy has only in-frame clones and lacks some. The sample carries about 58,000 clones, about 88% recorded once. Every patient had relapsed following autologous stem cell transplantation, and cohorts differed in brentuximab vedotin exposure. This material consisted of peripheral blood mononuclear cells (PBMCs), taken before the second cycle of nivolumab. The receptors stem from a human donor with classical Hodgkin lymphoma.

The chain links TRBV7-8 to TRBJ2-3; 13 positions match TRBD2. The CDR3 is 16 residues long. Germline V gene sequence: CDR1 SGHVS, CDR2 FQNEAQ. Unmatched junction bases numbered 6, after V lost 5 bases and J lost 4 bases. This chain's CDR3 is CASSTRTSGGADTQYF. CDR3 in DNA: TGTGCCAGCAGCACCCGGACTAGCGGGGGAGCAGATACGCAGTATTTT. Filled out from reference TRBV7-8 and TRBJ2-3, the complete variable domain reads GAGVSQSPRYKVAKRGQDVALRCDPISGHVSLFWYQQALGQGPEFLTYFQNEAQLDKSGLPSDRFFAERPEGSVSTLKIQRTQQEDSAVYLCASSTRTSGGADTQYFGPGTRLTVL.

V usage is TRBV2 and J usage is TRBJ1-1; TRBD1 aligns across 7 bases. Per germline, CDR1 SNHLY and CDR2 FYNNEI. CDR3 length: 12 residues. The V segment lost 6 bases and the J segment 11 bases; nucleotides outside the gene matches: 9. DNA of the CDR3: TGTGCCAGCAGGCCAGGGGGTGTGGATGCTTTCTTT. Protein product: CASRPGGVDAFF.

This clone occurred a few times. The rearrangement joins TRBV5-1 to TRBJ1-1; 9 positions agree with TRBD1. Germline V gene sequence: CDR1 SGHRS, CDR2 YFSETQ. The J segment lost 7 bases and the V segment lost 5 bases, leaving 6 bases of the junction unmatched. The CDR3 loop spans 13 amino acids. In DNA, the CDR3 is TGCGCCAGCAGTTCTGGACAGGGGAGTGAAGCTTTCTTT. It yields the protein CASSSGQGSEAFF.

This sequence joins TRBV6-6 and TRBJ1-1, with 8 bases lining up with TRBD1. The CDR3 totals 15 residues. In germline, CDR1 is MNHNY, CDR2 SVGAGI (reference sequence). The ends lost 5 bases at V and 0 bases at J; junction bases unmatched: 5. The CDR3 DNA follows: TGTGCCAGCAGTCACGGACAGGGCGTGAACACTGAAGCTTTCTTT. Encoded protein: CASSHGQGVNTEAFF.

The J gene is TRBJ2-3, the V gene TRBV4-1; 12 bases match TRBD2. CDR3 size: 17 residues. V lost 2 bases and J lost 3; bases outside the gene matches: 6. The germline V gene encodes CDR1 MGHRA and CDR2 YSYEKL. The CDR3 region is CASSQRTSGGPTDTQYF. CDR3 coding DNA: TGCGCCAGCAGCCAACGAACTAGCGGGGGGCCTACAGATACGCAGTATTTT.

Only one count was recorded for this clone. CDR3 sequence reads: CASSTEGRLTEAFF. The CDR3 region has the DNA TGCGCCAGCAGTACCGAGGGACGGTTAACTGAAGCTTTCTTT. This sequence joins TRBV5-1 and TRBJ1-1; the D gene is possibly TRBD1 (5 bases). Germline V gene lookup returns CDR1 SGHRS and CDR2 YFSETQ. This CDR3 is built from 14 residues. Trimming stripped 5 bases from V and 5 bases from J, with 16 bases between.

This chain links TRBV9 with TRBJ1-6, with D perhaps TRBD1 (5 bases). Germline V gene sequence: CDR1 SGDLS, CDR2 YYNGEE. The CDR3 loop spans 14 amino acids. The V end lost 5 bases, the J end lost 9 bases, and 15 bases lay between the germline ends. The CDR3 protein is CASRDNKDGSPLHF. The CDR3 DNA sequence: TGTGCCAGCAGGGACAATAAGGACGGTTCACCCCTCCACTTT.

The chain uses TRBV7-9 and TRBJ2-1; tentatively, D is TRBD2 (5 bases). The CDR3 is 11 amino acids. Germline CDR1 SEHNR, CDR2 FQNEAQ (reference sequence). V lost 5 bases and J 7 bases, leaving 6 bases between the germline ends. Here the CDR3 reads CASSRGNEQFF. The CDR3 region has the DNA TGTGCCAGCAGCCGAGGGAATGAGCAGTTCTTC.

The chain is built from TRBV6-5 and TRBJ1-4; D is uncertain. Trimming stripped 2 bases from V and 2 bases from J, with 6 bases between. CDR1 is MNHEY, CDR2 SVGAGI, per germline. The CDR3 length is 14 residues. CDR3 protein: CASSYRETNEKLFF. CDR3 nucleotide sequence: TGTGCCAGCAGTTACAGGGAGACTAATGAAAAACTGTTTTTT.

The chain carries TRBV6-5 and TRBJ1-4, with TRBD1 matching 9 bases. V lost 8 bases, J lost 5 bases, and 9 bases stayed unmatched. This CDR3 spans 15 amino acids. From germline, CDR1 is MNHEY and CDR2 SVGAGI. CDR3 residues: CASGNSGQGNEKLFF. The CDR3 coding sequence is TGTGCCAGCGGGAATAGCGGACAGGGGAATGAAAAACTGTTTTTT.

This clone was observed once. The V gene is TRBV13, the J gene TRBJ1-2; perhaps TRBD1 as D (5 bases). The CDR3 is made up of 16 amino acids. Trimming stripped 0 bases from V and 3 bases from J, with 14 bases between. Germline values: CDR1 PRHDT, CDR2 FYEKMQ (reference sequence). This CDR3 is CASSLGPGPWDYGYTF. The DNA for the CDR3 is TGTGCCAGCAGCTTAGGTCCGGGGCCCTGGGACTATGGCTACACCTTC.

This clone was recorded once. The chain joins TRBV7-8 to TRBJ1-5, with 7 nucleotides matching TRBD1. Germline V gene data show CDR1 as SGHVS and CDR2 as FQNEAQ. The CDR3 is 14 residues long. After removal of 4 bases from V and 4 bases from J, the junction contained 4 bases not matched to a gene. The CDR3 nucleotides read TGTGCCAGCAGCTACCAGGGGGTAAATCAGCCCCAGCATTTT. Translating it yields CASSYQGVNQPQHF.

This chain uses TRBV5-1 with TRBJ1-2; D is undetermined. CDR1 is SGHRS and CDR2 is YFSETQ in the germline V gene. The length of the CDR3 is 13 residues. V lost 0 bases to trimming and J lost 8 bases, with 11 bases between them. CDR3 in DNA: TGCGCCAGCAGCTTGGGAAGGGTTGGAGGCTACACCTTC. It translates to CASSLGRVGGYTF.

The chain combines TRBV30 with TRBJ2-5; TRBD1 aligns across 9 bases. Germline V gives CDR1 GTSNPN, CDR2 SVGIG (reference sequence). J lost 1 base, V lost 0 bases, and 3 bases had no gene match. The CDR3 has 15 residues. The CDR3 coding sequence is TGTGCCTGGAGTGTACACAGGGGGCTCCAAGAGACCCAGTACTTC. It yields the protein CAWSVHRGLQETQYF.

This rearrangement joins TRBV5-1 to TRBJ1-5; D is unresolved. Germline lookup yields CDR1 SGHRS and CDR2 YFSETQ. Trimming stripped 7 bases from V and 3 bases from J, with 11 bases between. The CDR3 covers 13 residues. The CDR3 reads CASSFGDNQPQHF. The DNA for the CDR3 is TGCGCCAGCTCTTTCGGGGACAATCAGCCCCAGCATTTT.

The rearrangement links TRBV14 to TRBJ1-2, with D unresolved. Trimming cost V 5 bases and J 3 bases, with 7 bases left between them. The CDR3 is 12 residues long. Germline V gives CDR1 SGHDN, CDR2 FVKESK. The CDR3 nucleotides read TGTGCCAGCAGCTCCTCCCACTATGGCTACACCTTC. It is translated as CASSSSHYGYTF.

This chain joins TRBV5-1 and TRBJ2-7; no clear D gene. This CDR3 spans 15 amino acids. The V and J ends lost 4 bases and 4 bases respectively, with 18 bases between them. In germline, CDR1 is SGHRS, CDR2 YFSETQ. The CDR3 reads CASSLYPGPTYEQYF. In nucleotides, the CDR3 is TGCGCCAGCAGCCTCTACCCGGGTCCAACTTACGAGCAGTACTTC. Full variable domain (outside the CDR3, taken from reference TRBV5-1 and TRBJ2-7): KAGVTQTPRYLIKTRGQQVTLSCSPISGHRSVSWYQQTPGQGLQFLFEYFSETQRNKGNFPGRFSGRQFSNSRSEMNVSTLELGDSALYLCASSLYPGPTYEQYFGPGTRLTVT.

The genes are TRBV6-5 and TRBJ1-2; D unclear. The CDR3 loop spans 11 amino acids. The germline V and J ends were trimmed by 6 bases and 7 bases, with 9 bases remaining between them. The V gene's germline CDR1 is MNHEY and CDR2 SVGAGI. CDR3 in amino acids: CASSLVGGYTF. CDR3 sequence (DNA): TGTGCCAGCAGCCTAGTGGGTGGCTACACCTTC.